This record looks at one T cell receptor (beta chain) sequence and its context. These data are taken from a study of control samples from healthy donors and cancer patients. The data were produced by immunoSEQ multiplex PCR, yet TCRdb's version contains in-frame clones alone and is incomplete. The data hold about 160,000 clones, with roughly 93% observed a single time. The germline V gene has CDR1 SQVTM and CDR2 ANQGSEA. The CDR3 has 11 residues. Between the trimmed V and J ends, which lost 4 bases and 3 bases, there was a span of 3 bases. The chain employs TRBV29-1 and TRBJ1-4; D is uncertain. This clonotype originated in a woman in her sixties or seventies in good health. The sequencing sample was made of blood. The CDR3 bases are TGCAGCGTTGTAGCTAATGAAAAACTGTTTTTT. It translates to CSVVANEKLFF.